This TCR beta chain was retrieved from a study of response to subunit inactivated influenza vaccine. TCRdb re-called the RT-PCR reads with MiXCR, one entry per CDR3 protein. The sample has about 310,000 distinct CDR3 sequences, around a fifth seen once. Notes on the study in general: Seasonal influenza vaccination, on each occasion, was suggested by the authors to recruit few new T cells.

Per the germline V gene, CDR1 is DFQATT and CDR2 is SNEGSKA (reference sequence). Losses at the gene ends were 3 bases for V and 4 bases for J; bases not matched to a gene: 6. The CDR3 has 15 amino acids. This clonotype was seen more than once but under ten times. What it recognizes is unknown. This TCR derives from a man between 50 and 75 years old who received an inactivated influenza vaccine. V is TRBV20-1 and J is TRBJ2-2, with 9 bases lining up with TRBD1. The sample was PBMCs from blood, taken less than 22 months after vaccination. CDR3 protein: CSARAGTGSTGELFF. CDR3 bases: TGCAGTGCTAGGGCCGGGACAGGGTCCACCGGGGAGCTGTTTTTT.